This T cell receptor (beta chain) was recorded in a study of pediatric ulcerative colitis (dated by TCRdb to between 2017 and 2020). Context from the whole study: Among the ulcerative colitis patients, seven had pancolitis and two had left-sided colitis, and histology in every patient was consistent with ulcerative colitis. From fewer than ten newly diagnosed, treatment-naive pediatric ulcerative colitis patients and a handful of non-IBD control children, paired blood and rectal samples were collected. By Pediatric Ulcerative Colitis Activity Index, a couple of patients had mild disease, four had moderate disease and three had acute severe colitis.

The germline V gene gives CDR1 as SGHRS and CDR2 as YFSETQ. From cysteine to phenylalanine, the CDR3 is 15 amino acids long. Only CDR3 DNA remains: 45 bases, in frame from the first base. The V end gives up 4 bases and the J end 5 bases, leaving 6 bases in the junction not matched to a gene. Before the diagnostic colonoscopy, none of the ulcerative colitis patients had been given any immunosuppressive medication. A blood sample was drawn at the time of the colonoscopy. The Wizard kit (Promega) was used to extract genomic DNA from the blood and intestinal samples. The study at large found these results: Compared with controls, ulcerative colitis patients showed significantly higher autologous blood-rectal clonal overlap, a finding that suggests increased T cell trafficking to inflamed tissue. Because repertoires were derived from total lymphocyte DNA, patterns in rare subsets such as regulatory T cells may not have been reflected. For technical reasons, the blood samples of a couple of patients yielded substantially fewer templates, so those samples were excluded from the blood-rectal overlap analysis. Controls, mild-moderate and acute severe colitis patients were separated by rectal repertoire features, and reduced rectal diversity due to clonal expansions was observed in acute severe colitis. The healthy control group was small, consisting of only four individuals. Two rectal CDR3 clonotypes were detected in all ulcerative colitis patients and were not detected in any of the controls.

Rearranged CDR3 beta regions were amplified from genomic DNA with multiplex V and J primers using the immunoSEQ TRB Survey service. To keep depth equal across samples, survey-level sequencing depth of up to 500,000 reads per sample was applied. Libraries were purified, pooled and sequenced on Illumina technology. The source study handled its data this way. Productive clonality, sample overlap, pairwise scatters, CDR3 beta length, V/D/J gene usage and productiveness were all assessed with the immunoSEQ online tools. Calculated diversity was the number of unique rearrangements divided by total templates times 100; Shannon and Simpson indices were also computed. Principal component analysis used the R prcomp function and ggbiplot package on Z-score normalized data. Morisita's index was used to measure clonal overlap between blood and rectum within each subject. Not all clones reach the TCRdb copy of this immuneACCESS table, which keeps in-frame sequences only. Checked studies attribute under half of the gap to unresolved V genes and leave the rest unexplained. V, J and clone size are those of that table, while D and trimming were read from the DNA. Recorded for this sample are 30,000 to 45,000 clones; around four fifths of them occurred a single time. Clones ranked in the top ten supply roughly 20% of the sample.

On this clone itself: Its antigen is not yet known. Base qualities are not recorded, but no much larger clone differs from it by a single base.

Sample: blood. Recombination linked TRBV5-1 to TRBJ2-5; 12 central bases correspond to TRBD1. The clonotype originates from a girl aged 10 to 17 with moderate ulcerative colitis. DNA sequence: TGCGCCAGCAGCGGAGGGACAGGGGGCAGGGAGACCCAGTACTTC. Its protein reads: CASSGGTGGRETQYF.